What follows are 29 T cell receptor beta chains derived from one specimen sequenced in a study of blood T cell repertoires in COVID-19. Data came from immunoSEQ multiplex PCR; TCRdb stores just in-frame clones and leaves some out. The repertoire holds a few hundred thousand clones, with around 82% as singletons. The source material was PBMCs or T cells enriched from blood (not recorded which). The receptors stem from a man aged 50 to 60 who had recovered from COVID-19.

CDR3 region: CASGHALGQGNTGELFF. CDR3 sequence (DNA): TGCGCCAGCGGCCACGCCCTGGGACAGGGGAACACCGGGGAGCTGTTTTTT. V is TRBV5-1 and J is TRBJ2-2; 9 bases are a match to TRBD1. The CDR3 runs to 17 residues. Looked up from germline, CDR1 is SGHRS and CDR2 is YFSETQ. V lost 7 bases and J lost 1; bases outside the gene matches: 11.

This clone is a singleton in its sample. This rearrangement joins TRBV3-1 (or the pseudogene TRBV3-2) to TRBJ2-6; D gene uncertain. The CDR3 has 16 residues. Germline CDR1 is LGHDT and CDR2 is YNNKEL (reference sequence). Trimming stripped 1 base from V and 2 bases from J, with 9 bases between. The DNA for the CDR3 is TGTGCCAGCAGCCAAGGAAGAGCCACTGGGGCCAACGTCCTGACTTTC. It yields the protein CASSQGRATGANVLTF.

This chain links TRBV2 with TRBJ2-7; the D gene is possibly TRBD2 (5 bases). The CDR3 is 12 residues long. V dropped 6 bases and J dropped 3 bases, with 9 bases sitting between them. Germline V gene sequence: CDR1 SNHLY, CDR2 FYNNEI. CDR3 in amino acids: CASRPGNYEQYF. DNA for the CDR3: TGTGCCAGCAGACCGGGAAACTACGAGCAGTACTTC.

This clone was picked up a small number of times. The V and J genes are TRBV5-4 and TRBJ1-2; possible D gene TRBD1, 6 bases. V was clipped by 4 bases and J by 6 bases, with 16 bases between them. The length of the CDR3 is 14 residues. The germline V gene has CDR1 SGHNT and CDR2 YYREEE (reference sequence). CDR3 DNA: TGTGCCAGCAGCCCCGGAGGGGGAGGGGATGGCTACACCTTC. Its protein is CASSPGGGGDGYTF. The variable domain in full, completed from reference TRBV5-4 and TRBJ1-2, reads ETGVTQSPTHLIKTRGQQVTLRCSSQSGHNTVSWYQQALGQGPQFIFQYYREEENGRGNFPPRFSGLQFPNYSSELNVNALELDDSALYLCASSPGGGGDGYTFGSGTRLTVV.

The chain uses TRBV6-2 or TRBV6-3 and TRBJ1-1; 11 nucleotides align to TRBD1. The CDR3 has 15 amino acids. V was pared by 4 bases and J by 3 bases, with 4 bases of the junction left unmatched. The germline V gene encodes CDR1 MNHEY and CDR2 SVGEGT. The CDR3 nucleotides are TGTGCCAGCAGTTCCGGGACAGGGGGTTACACTGAAGCTTTCTTT. This encodes CASSSGTGGYTEAFF.

This clone showed up just once. The gene calls are TRBV7-2 and TRBJ1-5; a possible D gene is TRBD1 (6 bases). The CDR3 sequence is 17 residues long. The germline V gene has CDR1 SGHTA and CDR2 FQGNSA. The V and J ends lost 4 bases and 7 bases respectively, with 23 bases between them. CDR3 amino acids: CASSSGSGGGTRQPQHF. DNA for the CDR3: TGTGCCAGCAGCTCGGGCTCGGGAGGGGGGACTAGACAGCCCCAGCATTTT.

J is TRBJ1-4 and V is TRBV10-1; D remains ambiguous. The CDR3 totals 10 residues. CDR1 and CDR2 (germline): WNHNN, SYGVQD (reference sequence). V lost 8 bases to trimming and J lost 5 bases, with 3 bases between them. The DNA of the CDR3 is TGCGCCAGCCCAAATGAAAAACTGTTTTTT. This sequence encodes CASPNEKLFF.

Only a few counts were recorded for this clone. The chain links TRBV18 to TRBJ2-7; TRBD2 might be the D (6 bases). Germline-derived CDR1 and CDR2 are KGHSH and LQKENI. The CDR3 length is 14 residues. The V end was cut by 3 bases, the J end by 1 base, with 10 bases between. CDR3 bases: TGTGCCAGCTCACCCGGGACTCATTCCTACGAGCAGTACTTC. It codes for CASSPGTHSYEQYF.

This chain uses TRBV18 with TRBJ2-7, with 9 bases fitting TRBD1. V shed 3 bases and J 2 bases; nucleotides not matched to a gene: 5. This CDR3 region has 15 residues. Per germline, CDR1 KGHSH and CDR2 LQKENI. Here the CDR3 reads CASSPTTGGTYEQYF. Written as DNA, the CDR3 is TGTGCCAGCTCACCTACGACAGGGGGGACCTACGAGCAGTACTTC. Using reference TRBV18 and TRBJ2-7 for the parts outside the CDR3, the full variable domain is NAGVMQNPRHLVRRRGQEARLRCSPMKGHSHVYWYRQLPEEGLKFMVYLQKENIIDESGMPKERFSAEFPKEGPSILRIQQVVRGDSAAYFCASSPTTGGTYEQYFGPGTRLTVT.

The chain couples TRBV6-5 to TRBJ1-1, with no clear D. CDR1 MNHEY and CDR2 SVGAGI come from the germline V gene. V lost 4 bases and J lost 9, with 18 bases in between. This CDR3 is built from 14 residues. DNA of the CDR3: TGTGCCAGCAGTTCCCCTTTCGGCGGAGAAAAAGCTTTCTTT. Protein sequence: CASSSPFGGEKAFF.

This rearrangement joins TRBV30 to TRBJ2-4; TRBD2 matches at 7 bases. CDR1 and CDR2 (germline): GTSNPN, SVGIG (reference sequence). This CDR3 is 16 amino acids long. V lost 7 bases to trimming and J lost 6 bases; unmatched junction nucleotides: 18. The CDR3 spells CASGRGLAARGNIQYF. The CDR3 bases are TGTGCCTCGGGCCGAGGTCTAGCGGCCCGGGGAAACATTCAGTACTTC.

The chain links TRBV9 to TRBJ2-3; D uncertain. This CDR3 has 16 amino acids. V lost 4 bases, J lost 6 bases, and 21 bases lay in between. Germline CDR1 reads SGDLS; CDR2 reads YYNGEE. CDR3 bases: TGTGCCAGCAGCCCCCGGTTTTCCTCCCAACCGGATACGCAGTATTTT. It encodes CASSPRFSSQPDTQYF.

The gene calls are TRBV25-1 and TRBJ2-1; 9 bases agree with TRBD2. The V and J ends lost 2 bases and 5 bases, in that order; junction bases with no gene match: 4. Germline V gene lookup returns CDR1 MGHDK and CDR2 SYGVNS. CDR3 length equals 15 residues. The CDR3 region is CASSEVAGGHNEQFF. The CDR3 nucleotides are TGTGCCAGCAGTGAAGTGGCGGGAGGGCACAATGAGCAGTTCTTC. Supplemented by reference TRBV25-1 and TRBJ2-1, the full variable domain reads EADIYQTPRYLVIGTGKKITLECSQTMGHDKMYWYQQDPGMELHLIHYSYGVNSTEKGDLSSESTVSRIRTEHFPLTLESARPSHTSQYLCASSEVAGGHNEQFFGPGTRLTVL.

This clone came up once. The chain has TRBV7-3 and TRBJ2-3; tentatively, D is TRBD2 (6 bases). Germline CDR1 is SGHTA and CDR2 is FQGTGA. The CDR3 spans 15 residues. Trimming left V 0 bases short and J 5 bases short, with 12 bases between. As DNA, the CDR3 is TGTGCCAGCAGCTTAACGCGGGAAAGTAAAGATACGCAGTATTTT. Amino acids: CASSLTRESKDTQYF.

The chain uses TRBV3-1 (or the pseudogene TRBV3-2) and TRBJ1-2, with D tentatively TRBD1 (6 bases). V was cut by 0 bases and J by 4 bases, with 12 bases left in between. Germline V gives CDR1 LGHDT, CDR2 YNNKEL (reference sequence). The CDR3 covers 15 residues. CDR3 amino acids: CASSQDIGGGYGYTF. In nucleotides, the CDR3 is TGTGCCAGCAGCCAAGATATAGGGGGGGGCTATGGCTACACCTTC.

In its sample, this clone was seen once. This chain links TRBV27 with TRBJ2-3; D is perhaps TRBD2 (5 bases). Deletions cut 3 bases from V and 3 bases from J, with 7 bases between. The CDR3 spans 13 residues. Looked up from germline, CDR1 is MNHEY and CDR2 is SMNVEV (reference sequence). This CDR3 reads CASSFGGTDTQYF. The CDR3 bases are TGTGCCAGCAGTTTTGGCGGGACAGATACGCAGTATTTT.

The J gene is TRBJ2-3, the V gene TRBV5-6, with 10 bases lining up with TRBD2. The CDR3 loop spans 19 amino acids. CDR1 and CDR2 from the germline V gene are SGHDT and YYEEEE. The J segment lost 0 bases and the V segment lost 1 base, leaving 11 bases of the junction unmatched. The CDR3 DNA is TGTGCCAGCAGCTTGTTCCGCCTAGCGGGGGAATTAAGCACAGATACGCAGTATTTT. Its protein is CASSLFRLAGELSTDTQYF.

This clone appeared once. The chain joins TRBV21-1 to TRBJ2-7; TRBD2 was called by the table and not checked on the DNA. TRBV21-1 is reported as a pseudogene. The CDR3 extends over 16 amino acids. CDR3 nucleotide sequence: TGTGCCAGCAGCAAAAGGCCGGGACTAGCTCCGCACGAGCAGTACTTC. Translated, it gives CASSKRPGLAPHEQYF.

This clone showed up just once. V and J are TRBV20-1 and TRBJ2-5; D gene unclear. Germline CDR1 is DFQATT and CDR2 is SNEGSKA (reference sequence). V was shortened by 4 bases and J by 4 bases, with 4 bases between the two germline ends. The CDR3 has 10 amino acids. This CDR3 is CSATRETQYF. The DNA for the CDR3 is TGCAGTGCTACGCGAGAGACCCAGTACTTC.

The V and J genes are TRBV2 and TRBJ2-1; a possible D gene is TRBD1 (5 bases). Trimming shortened V by 1 base and J by 4 bases, and 8 bases separated the two germline ends. This CDR3 spans 14 amino acids. CDR1 is SNHLY and CDR2 is FYNNEI in the germline V gene. The CDR3 region has the DNA TGTGCCAGCAGTGAAGGGGGCTCATACAATGAGCAGTTCTTC. Protein sequence: CASSEGGSYNEQFF.

The chain uses TRBV11-3 and TRBJ2-5, with 12 bases that match TRBD2. Germline V gives CDR1 SGHNT, CDR2 YENEEA. The V gene end was trimmed by 5 bases and the J gene end by 4 bases; junction bases not matched to a gene: 11. CDR3 size: 17 residues. CDR3 DNA: TGTGCCAGCAGCACCGGGACTAGCGGGTCTCTGGGAGAGACCCAGTACTTC. It encodes CASSTGTSGSLGETQYF.

This chain connects TRBV19 to TRBJ2-7, with D tentatively TRBD2 (6 bases). CDR1 LNHDA and CDR2 SQIVND come from the germline V gene (reference sequence). The CDR3 spans 14 residues. V was cut by 8 bases and J by 5 bases, with 19 bases left in between. CDR3 in amino acids: CASGRGGPSDEQYF. DNA of the CDR3: TGTGCCAGTGGTCGGGGAGGCCCATCCGACGAGCAGTACTTC.

The chain employs TRBV25-1 and TRBJ1-6; the D gene is possibly TRBD1 (5 bases). The germline V and J ends were trimmed by 2 bases and 6 bases, with 8 bases remaining between them. Germline loops: CDR1 MGHDK, CDR2 SYGVNS. This CDR3 is 14 amino acids long. CDR3 sequence: CASSEQGGNSPLHF. CDR3 DNA: TGTGCCAGCAGTGAACAGGGTGGTAATTCACCCCTCCACTTT. Variable domain in full (rest from reference TRBV25-1 and TRBJ1-6): EADIYQTPRYLVIGTGKKITLECSQTMGHDKMYWYQQDPGMELHLIHYSYGVNSTEKGDLSSESTVSRIRTEHFPLTLESARPSHTSQYLCASSEQGGNSPLHFGNGTRLTVT.

V and J are TRBV3-1 (or the pseudogene TRBV3-2) and TRBJ2-2; D not resolved. This CDR3 spans 12 amino acids. The V end was cut by 2 bases, the J end by 5 bases, with 3 bases between. The V gene's germline CDR1 is LGHDT and CDR2 YNNKEL (reference sequence). The CDR3 spells CASSQLTGELFF. CDR3 DNA sequence: TGTGCCAGCAGCCAACTAACCGGGGAGCTGTTTTTT.

This chain connects TRBV9 to TRBJ2-5; 13 bases line up with TRBD2. From germline, CDR1 is SGDLS and CDR2 YYNGEE. V lost 5 bases, J lost 5 bases, and 9 bases stayed unmatched. The CDR3 is made up of 16 amino acids. As DNA, the CDR3 is TGTGCCAGCAGGCCCGGACTAGCGGGAGTGTCGGAGACCCAGTACTTC. Translated: CASRPGLAGVSETQYF. Using reference TRBV9 and TRBJ2-5 for the parts outside the CDR3, the full variable domain is DSGVTQTPKHLITATGQRVTLRCSPRSGDLSVYWYQQSLDQGLQFLIQYYNGEERAKGNILERFSAQQFPDLHSELNLSSLELGDSALYFCASRPGLAGVSETQYFGPGTRLLVL.

CDR3 residues: CASSFSGTGNYEQYF. The CDR3 nucleotides read TGTGCCAGCAGCTTCTCCGGGACAGGGAACTACGAGCAGTACTTC. V usage is TRBV5-6 and J usage is TRBJ2-7; 9 nucleotides match TRBD1. The ends lost 2 bases at V and 3 bases at J; junction bases unmatched: 6. CDR1 and CDR2 from the germline V gene are SGHDT and YYEEEE. The CDR3 is 15 residues long.

This clone was detected ten times or more. The chain uses TRBV7-9 and TRBJ2-1, with D perhaps matching TRBD2 (6 bases). In germline, CDR1 is SEHNR, CDR2 FQNEAQ (reference sequence). This CDR3 region has 14 residues. V shed 8 bases and J shed 4 bases, with 15 bases lying between them. CDR3 sequence (DNA): TGTGCCAGCTTCGCCAGCGGGCCGTACAATGAGCAGTTCTTC. Residues: CASFASGPYNEQFF.

This chain joins TRBV7-8 and TRBJ2-1; D possibly corresponds to TRBD2 (6 bases). Trimming pared 7 bases from V and 3 bases from J, leaving 13 bases between. The CDR3 extends over 14 amino acids. Germline V CDR1 and CDR2: SGHVS, FQNEAQ. As DNA, the CDR3 is TGTGCCAGCACTCCTTCTAGCGTCTACAATGAGCAGTTCTTC. It encodes CASTPSSVYNEQFF.

In its sample, this clone was seen once. This chain connects TRBV2 to TRBJ1-2, with D tentatively TRBD1 (5 bases). CDR3 length: 16 residues. The germline V gene encodes CDR1 SNHLY and CDR2 FYNNEI. V lost 4 bases and J 8 bases, leaving 23 bases between the germline ends. The DNA for the CDR3 is TGTGCCAGCAGTGCCCAACCCCGAACGGGGGGGGAGGGCTACACCTTC. Translation gives CASSAQPRTGGEGYTF.